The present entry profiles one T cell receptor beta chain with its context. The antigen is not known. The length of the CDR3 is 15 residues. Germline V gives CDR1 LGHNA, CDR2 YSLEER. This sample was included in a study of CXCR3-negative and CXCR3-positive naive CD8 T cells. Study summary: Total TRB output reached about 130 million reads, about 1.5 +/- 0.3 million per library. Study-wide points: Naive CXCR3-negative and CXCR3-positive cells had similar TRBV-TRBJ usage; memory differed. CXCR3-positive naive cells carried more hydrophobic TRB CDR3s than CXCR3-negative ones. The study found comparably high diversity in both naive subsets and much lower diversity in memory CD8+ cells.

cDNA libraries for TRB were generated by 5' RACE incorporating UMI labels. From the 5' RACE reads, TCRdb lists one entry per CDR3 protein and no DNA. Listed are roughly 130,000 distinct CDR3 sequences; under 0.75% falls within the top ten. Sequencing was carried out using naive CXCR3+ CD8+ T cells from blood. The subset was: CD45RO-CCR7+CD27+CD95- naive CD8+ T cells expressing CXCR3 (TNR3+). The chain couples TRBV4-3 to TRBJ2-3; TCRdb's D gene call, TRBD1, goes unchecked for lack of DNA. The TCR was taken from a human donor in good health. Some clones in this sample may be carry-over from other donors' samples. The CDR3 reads CASSQDRTGGGTQYF.